Described below is a single TCR beta chain sequence and its context. Its antigen is undetermined. The data are from a study of T cell clonotyping in hematopoietic cell transplantation. Study observations and caveats: Few recipient clonotypes overlapped donors; over 95% were de novo at given depth.

Clones were sequenced by immunoSEQ multiplex PCR, and TCRdb holds only the in-frame ones, with some missing. The repertoire holds around 5,100 clones, with around 30% as singletons. Time point: recipient sample about 28 days before transplant, after cytoreduction. The CDR3 length is 12 residues. Germline V lookup: CDR1 GTSNPN, CDR2 SVGIG (reference sequence). The V end was cut by 3 bases, the J end by 4 bases, with 9 bases between. The TCR originated in a man aged 45-60 years with myelofibrosis. Some clones in this sample may be carry-over from other donors' samples. This chain joins TRBV30 and TRBJ1-2; maybe TRBD1 (5 bases). The sample was peripheral blood mononuclear cells, taken before stem cell transplant. The CDR3 here is CAWRTARYGYTF. For the CDR3, the DNA is TGTGCCTGGAGGACAGCTCGCTATGGCTACACCTTC.